This TCR beta chain derives from a study of cytomegalovirus exposure and HLA in healthy donors. Study results and limitations: Associated with cytomegalovirus, according to the listing, were 150 to 200 TCR beta chains. It was found in a later analysis that first-cohort TCR clusters tended to co-occur in the 120 validation repertoires. Reports described diagnosis of cytomegalovirus status by the classifier as highly specific and sensitive. Some public TCRs appeared in many individuals, while most sequences were rare.

Sequenced by immunoSEQ multiplex PCR; TCRdb stores in-frame clones only, minus some. Among about 49,000 clones listed, roughly 92% were seen once. To note about this clone: Its cognate antigen is unknown.

Germline CDR1 SGHVS, CDR2 FQNEAQ. V was trimmed by 4 bases and J by 7 bases, leaving 10 bases between them. This CDR3 region has 12 residues. V and J are TRBV7-8 and TRBJ1-1; D is possibly TRBD1 (6 bases). Input material: PBMCs. The receptor comes from a man between 18 and 35 years old in good health and CMV-seronegative. CDR3 amino acids: CASSSRGIEAFF. The CDR3 region has the DNA TGTGCCAGCAGCTCTAGGGGGATTGAAGCTTTCTTT. The full variable domain, completed using reference TRBV7-8 and TRBJ1-1, is GAGVSQSPRYKVAKRGQDVALRCDPISGHVSLFWYQQALGQGPEFLTYFQNEAQLDKSGLPSDRFFAERPEGSVSTLKIQRTQQEDSAVYLCASSSRGIEAFFGQGTRLTVV.